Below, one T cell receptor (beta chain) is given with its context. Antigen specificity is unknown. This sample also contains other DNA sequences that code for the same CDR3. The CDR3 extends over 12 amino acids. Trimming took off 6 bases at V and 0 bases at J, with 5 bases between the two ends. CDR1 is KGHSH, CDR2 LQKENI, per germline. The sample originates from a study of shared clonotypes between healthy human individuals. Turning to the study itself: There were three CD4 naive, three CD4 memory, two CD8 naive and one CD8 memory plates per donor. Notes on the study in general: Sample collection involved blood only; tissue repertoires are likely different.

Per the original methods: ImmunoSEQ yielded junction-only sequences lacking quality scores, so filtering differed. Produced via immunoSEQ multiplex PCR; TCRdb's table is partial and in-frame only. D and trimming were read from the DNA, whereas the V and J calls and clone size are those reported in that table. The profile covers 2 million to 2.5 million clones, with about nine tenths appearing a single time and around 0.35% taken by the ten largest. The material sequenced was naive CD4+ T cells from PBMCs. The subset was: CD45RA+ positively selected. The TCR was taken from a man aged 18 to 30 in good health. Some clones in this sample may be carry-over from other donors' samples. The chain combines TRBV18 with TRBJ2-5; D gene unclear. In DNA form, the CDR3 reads TGTGCCAGCTCCCGAAACCAAGAGACCCAGTACTTC. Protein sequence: CASSRNQETQYF. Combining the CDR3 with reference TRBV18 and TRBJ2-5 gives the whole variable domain NAGVMQNPRHLVRRRGQEARLRCSPMKGHSHVYWYRQLPEEGLKFMVYLQKENIIDESGMPKERFSAEFPKEGPSILRIQQVVRGDSAAYFCASSRNQETQYFGPGTRLLVL.